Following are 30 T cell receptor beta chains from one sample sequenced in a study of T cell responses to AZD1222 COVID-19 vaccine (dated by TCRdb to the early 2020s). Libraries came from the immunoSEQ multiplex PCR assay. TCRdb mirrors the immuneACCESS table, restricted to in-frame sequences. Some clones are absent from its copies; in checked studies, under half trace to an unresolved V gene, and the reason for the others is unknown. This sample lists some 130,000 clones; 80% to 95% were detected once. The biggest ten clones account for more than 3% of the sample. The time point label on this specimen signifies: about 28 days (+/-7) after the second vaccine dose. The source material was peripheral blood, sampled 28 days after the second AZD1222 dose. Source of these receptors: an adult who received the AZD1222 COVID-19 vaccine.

The CDR3 loop reads CASSFPGIQETQYF. As DNA, the CDR3 is TGTGCCAGCAGTTTCCCCGGGATCCAAGAGACCCAGTACTTC. The chain links TRBV28 to TRBJ2-5; a weak D match, TRBD2 (5 bases). This CDR3 is 14 amino acids long. The germline V and J ends were trimmed by 3 bases and 1 base, with 9 bases remaining between them. Germline V lookup: CDR1 MDHEN, CDR2 SYDVKM.

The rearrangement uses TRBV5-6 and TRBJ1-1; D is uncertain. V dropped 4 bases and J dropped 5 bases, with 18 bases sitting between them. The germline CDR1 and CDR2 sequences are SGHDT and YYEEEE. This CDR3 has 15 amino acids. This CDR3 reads CASSEERGVRTEAFF. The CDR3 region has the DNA TGTGCCAGCAGCGAGGAACGGGGAGTTAGGACTGAAGCTTTCTTT.

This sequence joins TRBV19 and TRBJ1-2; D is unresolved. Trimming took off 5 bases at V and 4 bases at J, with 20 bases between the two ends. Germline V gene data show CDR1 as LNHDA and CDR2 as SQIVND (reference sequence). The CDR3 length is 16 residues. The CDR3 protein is CASSGSGPGPSYGYTF. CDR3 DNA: TGTGCCAGTAGTGGGTCCGGACCTGGACCGAGCTATGGCTACACCTTC.

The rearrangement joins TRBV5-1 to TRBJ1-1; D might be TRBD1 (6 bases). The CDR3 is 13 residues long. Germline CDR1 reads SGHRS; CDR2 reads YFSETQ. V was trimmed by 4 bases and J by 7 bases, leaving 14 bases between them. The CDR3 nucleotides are TGCGCCAGCAGCATACAGGGCTCCCATGAAGCTTTCTTT. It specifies CASSIQGSHEAFF.

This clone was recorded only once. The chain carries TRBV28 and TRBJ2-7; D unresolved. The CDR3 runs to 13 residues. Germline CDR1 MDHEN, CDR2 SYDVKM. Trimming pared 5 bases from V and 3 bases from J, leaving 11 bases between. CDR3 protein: CASSPPSRYEQYF. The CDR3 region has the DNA TGTGCCAGCAGTCCCCCCAGTCGCTACGAGCAGTACTTC.

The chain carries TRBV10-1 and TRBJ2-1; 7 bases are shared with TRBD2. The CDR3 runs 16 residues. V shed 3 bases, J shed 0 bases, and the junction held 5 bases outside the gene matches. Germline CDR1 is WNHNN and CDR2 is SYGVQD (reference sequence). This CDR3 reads CASSDSRGSSYNEQFF. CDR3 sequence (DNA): TGCGCCAGCAGTGACTCGCGGGGGAGCTCCTACAATGAGCAGTTCTTC.

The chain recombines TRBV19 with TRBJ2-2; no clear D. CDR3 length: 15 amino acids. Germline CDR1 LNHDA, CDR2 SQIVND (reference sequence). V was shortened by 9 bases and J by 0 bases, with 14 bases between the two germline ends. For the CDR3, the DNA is TGTGCCAGCGTAAGGAAAGACTCGAACACCGGGGAGCTGTTTTTT. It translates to CASVRKDSNTGELFF.

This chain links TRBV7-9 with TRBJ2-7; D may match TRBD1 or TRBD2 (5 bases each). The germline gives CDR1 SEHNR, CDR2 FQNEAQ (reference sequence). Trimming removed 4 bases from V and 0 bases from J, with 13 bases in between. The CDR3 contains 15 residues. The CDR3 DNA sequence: TGTGCCAGCAGCTCCCGAAGGGACCCCTCCTACGAGCAGTACTTC. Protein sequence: CASSSRRDPSYEQYF.

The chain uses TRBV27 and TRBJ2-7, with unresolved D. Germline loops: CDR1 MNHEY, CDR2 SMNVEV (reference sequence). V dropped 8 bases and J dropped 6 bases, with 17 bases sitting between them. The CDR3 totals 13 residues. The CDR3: CASRNPRTLEQYF. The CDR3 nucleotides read TGTGCCAGCCGAAACCCTCGGACCCTCGAGCAGTACTTC.

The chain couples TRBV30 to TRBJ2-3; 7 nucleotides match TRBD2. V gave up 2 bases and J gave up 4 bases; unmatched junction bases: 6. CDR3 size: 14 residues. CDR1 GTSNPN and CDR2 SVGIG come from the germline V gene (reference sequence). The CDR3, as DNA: TGTGCCTGGAGTCGGCTAGCGGTCTCAGATACGCAGTATTTT. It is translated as CAWSRLAVSDTQYF.

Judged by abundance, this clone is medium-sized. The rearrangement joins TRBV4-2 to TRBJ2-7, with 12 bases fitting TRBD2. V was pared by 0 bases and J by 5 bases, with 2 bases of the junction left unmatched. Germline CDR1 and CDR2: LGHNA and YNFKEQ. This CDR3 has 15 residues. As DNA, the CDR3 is TGTGCCAGCAGCCAAGACTGGACTAGCGGGAACGAGCAGTACTTC. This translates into CASSQDWTSGNEQYF.

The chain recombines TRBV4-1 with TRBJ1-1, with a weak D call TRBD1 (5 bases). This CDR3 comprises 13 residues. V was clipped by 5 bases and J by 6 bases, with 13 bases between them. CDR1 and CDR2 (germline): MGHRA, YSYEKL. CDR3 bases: TGCGCCAGCAGCACTTCCCAGGGTTCTGAAGCTTTCTTT. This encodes CASSTSQGSEAFF.

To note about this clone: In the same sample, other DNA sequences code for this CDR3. This CDR3 is CASSPSQQETQYF. The DNA of the CDR3 is TGTGCCAGCTCACCAAGCCAGCAAGAGACCCAGTACTTC. V usage is TRBV18 and J usage is TRBJ2-5; D is unresolved. V lost 2 bases to trimming and J lost 2 bases, with 6 bases between them. The CDR3 sequence is 13 residues long. In germline, CDR1 is KGHSH, CDR2 LQKENI.

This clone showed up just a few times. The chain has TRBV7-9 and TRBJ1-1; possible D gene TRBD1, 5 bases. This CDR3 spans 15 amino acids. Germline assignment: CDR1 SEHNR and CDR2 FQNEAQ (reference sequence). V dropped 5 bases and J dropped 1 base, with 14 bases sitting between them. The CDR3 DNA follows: TGTGCCAGCAGCGTACAGGTTACCACGAACACTGAAGCTTTCTTT. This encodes CASSVQVTTNTEAFF.

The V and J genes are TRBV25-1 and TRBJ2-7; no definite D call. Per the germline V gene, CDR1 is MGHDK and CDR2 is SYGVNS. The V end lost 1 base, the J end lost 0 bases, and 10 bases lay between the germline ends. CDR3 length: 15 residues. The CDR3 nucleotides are TGTGCCAGCAGTGAATCTACATTAGTCTCCTACGAGCAGTACTTC. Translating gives CASSESTLVSYEQYF.

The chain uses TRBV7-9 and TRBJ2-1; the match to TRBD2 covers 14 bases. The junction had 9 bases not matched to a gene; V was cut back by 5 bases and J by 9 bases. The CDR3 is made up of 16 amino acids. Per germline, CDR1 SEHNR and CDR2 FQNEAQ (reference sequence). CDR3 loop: CASSATSGRAGSEQFF. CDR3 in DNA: TGTGCCAGCAGCGCGACTAGCGGGAGGGCCGGGAGTGAGCAGTTCTTC.

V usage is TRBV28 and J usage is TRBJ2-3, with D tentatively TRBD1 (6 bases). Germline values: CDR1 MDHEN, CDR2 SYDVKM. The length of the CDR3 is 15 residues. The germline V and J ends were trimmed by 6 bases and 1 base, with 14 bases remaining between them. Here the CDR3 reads CASRGAGVGTDTQYF. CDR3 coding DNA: TGTGCCAGCAGGGGGGCAGGGGTTGGCACAGATACGCAGTATTTT. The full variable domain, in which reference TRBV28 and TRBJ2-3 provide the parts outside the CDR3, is DVKVTQSSRYLVKRTGEKVFLECVQDMDHENMFWYRQDPGLGLRLIYFSYDVKMKEKGDIPEGYSVSREKKERFSLILESASTNQTSMYLCASRGAGVGTDTQYFGPGTRLTVL.

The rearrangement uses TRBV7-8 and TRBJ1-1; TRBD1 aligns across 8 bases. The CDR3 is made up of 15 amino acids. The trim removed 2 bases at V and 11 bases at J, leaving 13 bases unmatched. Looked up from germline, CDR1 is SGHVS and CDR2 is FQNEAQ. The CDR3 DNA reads TGTGCCAGCAGCTTATCTTGGACAGGGAAGAGCAAGGCTTTCTTT. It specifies CASSLSWTGKSKAFF.

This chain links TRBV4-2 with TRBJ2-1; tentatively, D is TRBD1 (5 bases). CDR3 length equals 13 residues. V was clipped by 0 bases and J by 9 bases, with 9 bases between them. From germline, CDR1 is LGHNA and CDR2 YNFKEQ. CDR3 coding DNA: TGTGCCAGCAGCCAAGATGGCCAGGGTGAGCAGTTCTTC. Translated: CASSQDGQGEQFF.

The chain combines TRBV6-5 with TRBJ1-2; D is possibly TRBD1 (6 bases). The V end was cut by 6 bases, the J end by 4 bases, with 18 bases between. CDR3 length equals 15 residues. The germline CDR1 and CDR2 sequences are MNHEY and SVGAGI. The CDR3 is CASRPGQGTGYGYTF. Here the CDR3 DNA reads TGTGCCAGCAGGCCGGGACAAGGAACGGGCTATGGCTACACCTTC.

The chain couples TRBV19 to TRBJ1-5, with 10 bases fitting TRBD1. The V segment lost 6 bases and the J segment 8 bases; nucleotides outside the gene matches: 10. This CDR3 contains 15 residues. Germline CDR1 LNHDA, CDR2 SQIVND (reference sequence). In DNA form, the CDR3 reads TGTGCCAGTAGCCCTCCTAGGGACAGGGGTGAGCCCCAGCATTTT. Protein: CASSPPRDRGEPQHF.

CDR3 DNA sequence: TGTGCCAGCAGCCAGACCGGGACCTCTTTTGCTGAGCAGTTCTTC. Translated: CASSQTGTSFAEQFF. This chain joins TRBV3-1 (or the pseudogene TRBV3-2) and TRBJ2-1; either TRBD1 or TRBD2 may fit D (5 bases each). Germline CDR1 LGHDT, CDR2 YNNKEL (reference sequence). Trimming took off 3 bases at V and 9 bases at J, with 18 bases between the two ends. The CDR3 is 15 residues long.

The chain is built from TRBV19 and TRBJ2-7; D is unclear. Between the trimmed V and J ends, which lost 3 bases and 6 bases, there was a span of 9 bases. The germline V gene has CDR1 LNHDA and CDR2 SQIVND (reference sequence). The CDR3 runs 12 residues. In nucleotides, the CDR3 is TGTGCCAGTAGTATTGATCGAGGCGAGCAGTACTTC. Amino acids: CASSIDRGEQYF.

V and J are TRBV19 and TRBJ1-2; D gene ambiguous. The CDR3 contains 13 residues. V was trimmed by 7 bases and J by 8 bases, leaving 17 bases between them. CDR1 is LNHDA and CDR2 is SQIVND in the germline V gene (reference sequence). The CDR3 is CASTSWGGEGYTF. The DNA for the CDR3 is TGTGCCAGTACCTCCTGGGGAGGAGAAGGCTACACCTTC.

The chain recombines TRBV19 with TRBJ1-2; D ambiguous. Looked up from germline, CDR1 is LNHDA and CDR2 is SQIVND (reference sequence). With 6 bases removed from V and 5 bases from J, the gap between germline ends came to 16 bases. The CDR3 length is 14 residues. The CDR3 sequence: CASRSGSQRYGYTF. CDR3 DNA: TGTGCCAGTAGGTCAGGTTCTCAGAGGTATGGCTACACCTTC. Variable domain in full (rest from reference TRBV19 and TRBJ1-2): DGGITQSPKYLFRKEGQNVTLSCEQNLNHDAMYWYRQDPGQGLRLIYYSQIVNDFQKGDIAEGYSVSREKKESFPLTVTSAQKNPTAFYLCASRSGSQRYGYTFGSGTRLTVV.

The CDR3 region is CASSLTGTGGYEQYF. CDR3 DNA sequence: TGTGCCAGCTCACTTACCGGGACAGGGGGCTACGAGCAGTACTTC. J is TRBJ2-7 and V is TRBV18; 11 bases align to TRBD1. CDR1 is KGHSH, CDR2 LQKENI, per germline. Trimming at V came to 4 bases and at J to 3 bases, leaving 5 bases not matched to a gene. The CDR3 extends over 15 amino acids.

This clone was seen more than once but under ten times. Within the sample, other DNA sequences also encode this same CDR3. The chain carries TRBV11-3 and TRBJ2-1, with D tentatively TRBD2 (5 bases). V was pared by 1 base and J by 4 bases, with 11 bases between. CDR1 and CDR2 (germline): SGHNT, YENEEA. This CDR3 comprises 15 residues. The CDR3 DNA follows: TGTGCCAGCAGCTTAGGAGGGAGTTCTTACAATGAGCAGTTCTTC. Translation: CASSLGGSSYNEQFF.

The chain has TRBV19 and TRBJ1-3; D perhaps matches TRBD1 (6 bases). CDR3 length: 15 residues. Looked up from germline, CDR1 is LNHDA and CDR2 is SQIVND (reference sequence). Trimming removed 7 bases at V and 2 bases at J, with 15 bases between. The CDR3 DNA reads TGTGCCAGTACCACAGGAGGGGGGACTGGAAACACCATATATTTT. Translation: CASTTGGGTGNTIYF.

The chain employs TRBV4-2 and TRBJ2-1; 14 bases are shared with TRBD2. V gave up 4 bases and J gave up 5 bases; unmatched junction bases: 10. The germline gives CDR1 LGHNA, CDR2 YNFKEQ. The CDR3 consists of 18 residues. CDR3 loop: CASSRGLAGGGGHNEQFF. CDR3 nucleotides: TGTGCCAGCAGCCGAGGACTAGCGGGAGGAGGGGGGCACAATGAGCAGTTCTTC.

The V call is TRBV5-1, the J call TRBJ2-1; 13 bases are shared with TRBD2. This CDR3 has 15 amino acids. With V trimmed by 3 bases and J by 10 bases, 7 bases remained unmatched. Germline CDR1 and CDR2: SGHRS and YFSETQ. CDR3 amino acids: CASSSGLAGSGEQFF. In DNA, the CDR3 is TGCGCCAGCAGCTCGGGACTAGCGGGGTCTGGAGAGCAGTTCTTC.